Listed below are T cell receptor beta chains from one sample, sequenced in a study of blood T cell repertoires in COVID-19. Produced via immunoSEQ multiplex PCR; TCRdb's table is partial and in-frame only. The sample has 160,000 or so clones; 70% to 90% are singletons. Material: peripheral blood. The receptors derive from a man between 60 and 70 years old with acute or convalescent COVID-19. Both conserved end residues are trimmed from each CDR3. Each record gives: CDR3 protein, J gene, V gene, CDR3 length.

ASSSRFSGGSGSYNEQF	TRBJ2-1	TRBV19	17
ASSKVLAGPYEQY	TRBJ2-7	TRBV21-1	13
AWRGLAGARNEQF	TRBJ2-1	TRBV30	13
ASSERQGGQPQH	TRBJ1-5	TRBV2	12
ASSRTPGQGNEKLF	TRBJ1-4	TRBV27	14
ASSPGQGTSTDTQY	TRBJ2-3	TRBV3-1/TRBV3-2	14
ASRSGNDGYT	TRBJ1-2	TRBV5-1	10
ASRPPSGVGYT	TRBJ1-2	TRBV7-2	11
ASSEAAPGRGLNSPLH	TRBJ1-6	TRBV2	16
ASSSIDRLASQPQH	TRBJ1-5	TRBV6-5	14
ASSLVPDSVGNTIY	TRBJ1-3	TRBV19	14
ASMDRWNYGYT	TRBJ1-2	TRBV2	11
ASSSGPTGTTEAF	TRBJ1-1	TRBV6-2/TRBV6-3	13
ASSIIAGASGEQY	TRBJ2-7	TRBV19	13
ASSGTGVGTNEKLF	TRBJ1-4	TRBV27	14
ASSMARGNTGELF	TRBJ2-2	TRBV7-8	13
ASSSEQVATEAF	TRBJ1-1	TRBV5-5	12
AISGQNYGYT	TRBJ1-2	TRBV10-3	10
ASRWDRANYGYT	TRBJ1-2	TRBV6-5	12
ASSSTGGSQPQH	TRBJ1-5	TRBV7-8	12
ASSTNRVLAF	TRBJ1-1	TRBV7-9	10
ASSRDRGPVFSTDTQY	TRBJ2-3	TRBV5-4	16
ASSHSGVSQPQH	TRBJ1-5	TRBV7-8	12
ASSLSGQGQSPLH	TRBJ1-6	TRBV7-6	13
ASRDDRNSPLH	TRBJ1-6	TRBV19	11
ASSPKGAGTEAF	TRBJ1-1	TRBV18	12
AISGTGAYEQY	TRBJ2-7	TRBV10-3	11
ASSLAGQGGQSYEQY	TRBJ2-7	TRBV5-1	15
ASMTRQGDEKLF	TRBJ1-4	TRBV5-8	12
ASSQVGQKNTEAF	TRBJ1-1	TRBV3-1/TRBV3-2	13
ASSPRGGTGVYEQY	TRBJ2-7	TRBV3-1/TRBV3-2	14
ASRRDNGLF	TRBJ1-4	TRBV23-1	9
ATSDLSEDEQY	TRBJ2-7	TRBV24-1	11
ASSSYTGELF	TRBJ2-2	TRBV7-2	10
ASSEVDRLRQTQY	TRBJ2-5	TRBV6-1	13
ASRLGREQY	TRBJ2-7	TRBV12-3/TRBV12-4	9
ASSKGQYNSPLH	TRBJ1-6	TRBV19	12
ASSLLGAGTGVAF	TRBJ1-1	TRBV27	13
ASSLGGGGGSTGELF	TRBJ2-2	TRBV5-4	15
SASDETGSNEQF	TRBJ2-1	TRBV20-1	12
ASRVTGGSGANVLT	TRBJ2-6	TRBV5-5	14
ATSDLRGEEQY	TRBJ2-7	TRBV24-1	11